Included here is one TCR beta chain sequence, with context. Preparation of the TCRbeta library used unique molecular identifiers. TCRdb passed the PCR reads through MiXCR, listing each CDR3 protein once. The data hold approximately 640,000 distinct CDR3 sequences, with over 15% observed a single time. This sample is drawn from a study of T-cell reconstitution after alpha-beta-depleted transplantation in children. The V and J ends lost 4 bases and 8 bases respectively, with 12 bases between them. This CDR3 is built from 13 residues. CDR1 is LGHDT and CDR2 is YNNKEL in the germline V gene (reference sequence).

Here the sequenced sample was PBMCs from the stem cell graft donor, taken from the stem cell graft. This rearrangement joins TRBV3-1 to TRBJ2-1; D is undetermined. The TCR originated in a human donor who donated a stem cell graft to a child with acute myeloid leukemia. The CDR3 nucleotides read TGTGCCAGCAGCCCCCTCCAAGGGTATGAGCAGTTCTTC. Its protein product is CASSPLQGYEQFF.